These 16 T cell receptor beta chains came from one sample sequenced in a study of blood T cell repertoires in COVID-19. TCRdb's table, derived via immunoSEQ multiplex PCR, lists solely in-frame clones and lacks some. The sample records approximately 240,000 clones, approximately 86% being singletons. What was sequenced was peripheral blood. Receptors were obtained from a woman older than 75 with active or convalescent COVID-19.

The chain uses TRBV7-8 and TRBJ2-2; D may be TRBD2 (6 bases). Germline CDR1 SGHVS, CDR2 FQNEAQ. The CDR3 is 15 amino acids. Trimming took off 7 bases at V and 0 bases at J, with 12 bases between the two ends. The CDR3: CASIGGAPNTGELFF. The CDR3 DNA follows: TGTGCCAGCATCGGAGGGGCCCCGAACACCGGGGAGCTGTTTTTT.

In regard to this clone: Other DNA sequences of this sample code for an identical CDR3. The rearrangement links TRBV29-1 to TRBJ2-7; 7 nucleotides line up with TRBD1. V was pared by 1 base and J by 2 bases, with 2 bases of the junction left unmatched. The CDR3 is made up of 13 amino acids. CDR1 SQVTM and CDR2 ANQGSEA come from the germline V gene. The DNA for the CDR3 is TGCAGCGTTGAAGGGCAGGGGGCCTACGAGCAGTACTTC. Encoded protein: CSVEGQGAYEQYF.

This clone was detected only once. The rearrangement joins TRBV5-1 to TRBJ2-3, with a weak D call TRBD2 (6 bases). The CDR3 contains 16 residues. V was clipped by 0 bases and J by 4 bases, with 15 bases between them. Germline CDR1 is SGHRS and CDR2 is YFSETQ. CDR3 loop: CASSLEGWRGADTQYF. CDR3 coding DNA: TGCGCCAGCAGCTTGGAAGGATGGAGGGGTGCAGATACGCAGTATTTT.

CDR3 DNA: TGCGCCAGCAGCTTGGTCCCTTCAGGGAAGGTTGAGACCCAGTACTTC. Translation gives CASSLVPSGKVETQYF. This chain links TRBV5-1 with TRBJ2-5; D is perhaps TRBD1 (5 bases). V gave up 0 bases and J gave up 5 bases, with 17 bases separating them. The CDR3 is 16 amino acids. Germline V gene lookup returns CDR1 SGHRS and CDR2 YFSETQ.

This sequence joins TRBV9 and TRBJ1-6; 11 bases agree with TRBD1. Losses at the gene ends were 3 bases for V and 10 bases for J; bases not matched to a gene: 3. CDR3 length: 14 residues. Per germline, CDR1 SGDLS and CDR2 YYNGEE. The CDR3 loop reads CASSAGTGGSPLHF. The CDR3 bases are TGTGCCAGCAGCGCCGGGACAGGGGGATCACCCCTCCACTTT. Full variable domain (missing parts from reference TRBV9 and TRBJ1-6): DSGVTQTPKHLITATGQRVTLRCSPRSGDLSVYWYQQSLDQGLQFLIQYYNGEERAKGNILERFSAQQFPDLHSELNLSSLELGDSALYFCASSAGTGGSPLHFGNGTRLTVT.

In its sample, this clone was seen a few times. The junction departs from the called germline gene at one end, perhaps through a read error. The chain recombines TRBV27 with TRBJ2-2; 7 nucleotides align to TRBD2. Germline CDR1 and CDR2: MNHEY and SMNVEV (reference sequence). The CDR3 extends over 16 amino acids. The CDR3 DNA is TGTGCCACCAGTAATCAAGGGAGGGCCAACACCGGGGAGCTGTTTTTT. This translates into CATSNQGRANTGELFF.

The chain has TRBV7-8 and TRBJ2-1, with D perhaps matching TRBD2 (6 bases). The CDR3 covers 16 residues. Germline V gene data show CDR1 as SGHVS and CDR2 as FQNEAQ. The V and J ends lost 4 bases and 2 bases respectively, with 15 bases between them. Written as DNA, the CDR3 is TGTGCCAGCAGCTCCGCAGGTAGCGGCGCCTACAATGAGCAGTTCTTC. The encoded protein is CASSSAGSGAYNEQFF.

The chain recombines TRBV7-2 with TRBJ1-1; no reliable D call. The CDR3 is 12 residues long. CDR1 and CDR2 (germline): SGHTA, FQGNSA. Trimming cost V 1 base and J 11 bases, with 11 bases left between them. The CDR3 spells CASSLGGRDAFF. In DNA form, the CDR3 reads TGTGCCAGCAGCTTAGGAGGTCGAGATGCTTTCTTT.

This clone was recorded a few times. V and J are TRBV28 and TRBJ1-3, with D possibly being TRBD1 (6 bases). CDR3 length: 13 residues. V lost 6 bases to trimming and J lost 5 bases, with 11 bases between them. CDR1 is MDHEN and CDR2 is SYDVKM in the germline V gene. CDR3 nucleotides: TGTGCCAGCAGCTCGGGACAAAGAAACACCATATATTTT. Amino acid sequence: CASSSGQRNTIYF.

This clone was recorded a few times. This chain uses TRBV5-6 with TRBJ2-5; possibly TRBD1 for D (6 bases). The CDR3 extends over 15 amino acids. Germline CDR1 SGHDT, CDR2 YYEEEE. Trimming removed 2 bases at V and 3 bases at J, with 14 bases between. The chain's CDR3 is CASSLFVQGKETQYF. CDR3 coding DNA: TGTGCCAGCAGCTTATTTGTCCAGGGGAAAGAGACCCAGTACTTC.

This chain links TRBV29-1 with TRBJ2-1; TRBD1 matches 10 bases. This CDR3 has 14 residues. The J segment lost 3 bases and the V segment lost 6 bases, leaving 5 bases of the junction unmatched. Germline V gene lookup returns CDR1 SQVTM and CDR2 ANQGSEA. CDR3 nucleotides: TGCAGCGTCCGGACAGGGGGTAACTACAATGAGCAGTTCTTC. Its translation: CSVRTGGNYNEQFF.

V usage is TRBV5-4 and J usage is TRBJ2-1, with a possible D match to TRBD2 (6 bases). Germline V gene lookup returns CDR1 SGHNT and CDR2 YYREEE (reference sequence). CDR3 size: 16 residues. Deletions cut 0 bases from V and 6 bases from J, with 16 bases between. Here the CDR3 reads CASSLVGGRKRNEQFF. The CDR3 bases are TGTGCCAGCAGCTTGGTCGGGGGACGGAAACGCAATGAGCAGTTCTTC.

This rearrangement joins TRBV29-1 to TRBJ1-4; 7 bases fit TRBD1. V lost 7 bases, J lost 4 bases, and 6 bases stayed unmatched. Germline V lookup: CDR1 SQVTM, CDR2 ANQGSEA. CDR3 length equals 13 residues. The CDR3 is CSDTGDGNEKLFF. In nucleotides, the CDR3 is TGCAGCGACACAGGGGATGGTAATGAAAAACTGTTTTTT. Variable domain in full (rest from reference TRBV29-1 and TRBJ1-4): SAVISQKPSRDICQRGTSLTIQCQVDSQVTMMFWYRQQPGQSLTLIATANQGSEATYESGFVIDKFPISRPNLTFSTLTVSNMSPEDSSIYLCSDTGDGNEKLFFGSGTQLSVL.

The chain joins TRBV28 to TRBJ1-6; tentative D call: TRBD1 (5 bases). The ends were cut back, 3 bases at V and 0 bases at J, with 9 bases in the middle. Per germline, CDR1 MDHEN and CDR2 SYDVKM. The length of the CDR3 is 16 residues. This CDR3 is CASSLAGGSYNSPLHF. The CDR3 nucleotides read TGTGCCAGCAGTTTGGCGGGGGGCTCCTATAATTCACCCCTCCACTTT.

V usage is TRBV11-2 and J usage is TRBJ1-2, with D unclear. The CDR3 has 14 amino acids. Looked up from germline, CDR1 is SGHAT and CDR2 is FQNNGV. V lost 7 bases to trimming and J lost 4 bases, with 16 bases between them. The CDR3 bases are TGTGCCAGCACCTCCGAGGATGGCCTCTATGGCTACACCTTC. This translates into CASTSEDGLYGYTF.

This clone was picked up one time. CDR3 sequence (DNA): TGTGCCTGGAGTGTAATTCAGGGGGCCCGGGGCTACACCTTC. The encoded protein is CAWSVIQGARGYTF. The chain has TRBV30 and TRBJ1-2; 8 nucleotides align to TRBD1. The germline V gene has CDR1 GTSNPN and CDR2 SVGIG (reference sequence). The V segment lost 0 bases and the J segment 8 bases; nucleotides outside the gene matches: 8. The CDR3 spans 14 residues.